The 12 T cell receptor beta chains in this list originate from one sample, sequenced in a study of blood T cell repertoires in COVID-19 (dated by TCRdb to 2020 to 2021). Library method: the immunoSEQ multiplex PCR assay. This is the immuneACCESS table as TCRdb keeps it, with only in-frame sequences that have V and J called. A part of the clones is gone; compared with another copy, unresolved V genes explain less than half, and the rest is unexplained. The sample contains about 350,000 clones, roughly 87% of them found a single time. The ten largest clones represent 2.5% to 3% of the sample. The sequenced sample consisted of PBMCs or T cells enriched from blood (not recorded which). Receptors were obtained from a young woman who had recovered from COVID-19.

DNA for the CDR3: TGCGCCAGCAGCTTGGAGGGCAGGGGCAACGAGCAGTACTTC. Its protein product is CASSLEGRGNEQYF. The chain uses TRBV5-1 and TRBJ2-7, with D tentatively TRBD1 (6 bases). This CDR3 contains 14 residues. Per germline, CDR1 SGHRS and CDR2 YFSETQ. V gave up 0 bases and J gave up 5 bases, with 12 bases separating them.

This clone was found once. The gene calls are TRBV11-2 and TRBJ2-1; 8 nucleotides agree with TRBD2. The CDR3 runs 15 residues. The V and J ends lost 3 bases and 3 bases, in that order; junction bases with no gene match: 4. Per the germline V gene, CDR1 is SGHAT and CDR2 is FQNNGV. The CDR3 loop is CASSFVSGVYNEQFF. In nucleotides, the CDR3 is TGTGCCAGCAGCTTTGTTAGCGGGGTCTACAATGAGCAGTTCTTC.

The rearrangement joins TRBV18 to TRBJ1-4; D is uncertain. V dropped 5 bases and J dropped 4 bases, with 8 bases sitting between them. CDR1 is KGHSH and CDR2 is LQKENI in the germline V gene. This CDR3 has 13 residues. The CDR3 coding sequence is TGTGCCAGCTCAAGGGAGGGTAATGAAAAACTGTTTTTT. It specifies CASSREGNEKLFF. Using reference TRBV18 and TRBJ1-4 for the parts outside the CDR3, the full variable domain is NAGVMQNPRHLVRRRGQEARLRCSPMKGHSHVYWYRQLPEEGLKFMVYLQKENIIDESGMPKERFSAEFPKEGPSILRIQQVVRGDSAAYFCASSREGNEKLFFGSGTQLSVL.

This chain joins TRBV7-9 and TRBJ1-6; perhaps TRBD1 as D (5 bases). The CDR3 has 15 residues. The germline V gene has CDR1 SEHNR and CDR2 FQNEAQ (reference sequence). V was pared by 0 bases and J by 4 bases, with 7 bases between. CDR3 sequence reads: CASSLAGAYNSPLHF. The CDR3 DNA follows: TGTGCCAGCAGCTTAGCAGGGGCTTATAATTCACCCCTCCACTTT. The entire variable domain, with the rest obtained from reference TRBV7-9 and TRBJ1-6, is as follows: DTGVSQNPRHKITKRGQNVTFRCDPISEHNRLYWYRQTLGQGPEFLTYFQNEAQLEKSRLLSDRFSAERPKGSFSTLEIQRTEQGDSAMYLCASSLAGAYNSPLHFGNGTRLTVT.

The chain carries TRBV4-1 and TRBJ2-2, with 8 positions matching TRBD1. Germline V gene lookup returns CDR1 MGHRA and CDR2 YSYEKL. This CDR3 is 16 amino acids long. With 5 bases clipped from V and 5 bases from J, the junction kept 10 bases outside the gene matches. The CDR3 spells CASSSQTGGRTGELFF. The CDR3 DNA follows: TGCGCCAGCAGCTCCCAAACAGGGGGGAGGACCGGGGAGCTGTTTTTT.

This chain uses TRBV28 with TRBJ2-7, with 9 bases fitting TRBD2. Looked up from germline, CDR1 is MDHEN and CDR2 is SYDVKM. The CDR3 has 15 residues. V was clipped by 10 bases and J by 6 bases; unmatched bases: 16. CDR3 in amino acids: CATTIFGGGELEQYF. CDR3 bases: TGTGCCACCACCATTTTCGGCGGGGGGGAACTCGAGCAGTACTTC.

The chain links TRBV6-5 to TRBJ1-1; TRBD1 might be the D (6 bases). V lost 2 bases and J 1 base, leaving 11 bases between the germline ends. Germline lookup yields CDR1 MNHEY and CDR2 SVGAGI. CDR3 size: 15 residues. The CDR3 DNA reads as TGTGCCAGCAGTTACCCCAACAGGGAGAACACTGAAGCTTTCTTT. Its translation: CASSYPNRENTEAFF.

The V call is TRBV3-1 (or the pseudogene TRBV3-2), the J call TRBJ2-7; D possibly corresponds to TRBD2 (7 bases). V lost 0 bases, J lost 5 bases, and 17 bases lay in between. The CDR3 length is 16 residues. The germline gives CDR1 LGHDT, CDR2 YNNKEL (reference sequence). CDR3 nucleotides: TGTGCCAGCAGCCAAGATCTGGGAACGGGGGGCCACGAGCAGTACTTC. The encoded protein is CASSQDLGTGGHEQYF.

CDR3 amino acids: CSAAFSSEAFF. DNA of the CDR3: TGCAGCGCTGCCTTTAGCTCTGAAGCTTTCTTT. This sequence joins TRBV29-1 and TRBJ1-1; D is ambiguous. The V gene lost 7 bases and the J gene lost 6 bases, with 12 bases spanning the gap. Germline V gene data show CDR1 as SQVTM and CDR2 as ANQGSEA. The CDR3 consists of 11 residues.

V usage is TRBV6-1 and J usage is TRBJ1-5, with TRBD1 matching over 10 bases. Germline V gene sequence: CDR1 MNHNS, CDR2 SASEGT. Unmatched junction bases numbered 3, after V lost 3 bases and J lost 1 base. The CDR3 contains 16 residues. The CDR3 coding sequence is TGTGCCAGCAGTGATCCGGGACAGGGGAGCAATCAGCCCCAGCATTTT. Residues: CASSDPGQGSNQPQHF.

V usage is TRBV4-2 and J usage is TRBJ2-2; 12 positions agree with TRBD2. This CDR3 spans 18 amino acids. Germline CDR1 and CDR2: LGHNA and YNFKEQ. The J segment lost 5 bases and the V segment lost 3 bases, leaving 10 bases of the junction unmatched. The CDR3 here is CASSQRTSGEGSTGELFF. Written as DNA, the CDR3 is TGTGCCAGCAGCCAGCGGACTAGCGGGGAGGGGAGTACCGGGGAGCTGTTTTTT.

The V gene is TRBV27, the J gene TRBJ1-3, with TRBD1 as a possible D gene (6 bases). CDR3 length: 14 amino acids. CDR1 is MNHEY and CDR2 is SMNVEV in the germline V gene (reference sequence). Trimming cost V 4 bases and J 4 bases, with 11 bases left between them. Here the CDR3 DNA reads TGTGCCAGCAGTTCAGGGGACCGCGGAAACACCATATATTTT. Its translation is CASSSGDRGNTIYF.